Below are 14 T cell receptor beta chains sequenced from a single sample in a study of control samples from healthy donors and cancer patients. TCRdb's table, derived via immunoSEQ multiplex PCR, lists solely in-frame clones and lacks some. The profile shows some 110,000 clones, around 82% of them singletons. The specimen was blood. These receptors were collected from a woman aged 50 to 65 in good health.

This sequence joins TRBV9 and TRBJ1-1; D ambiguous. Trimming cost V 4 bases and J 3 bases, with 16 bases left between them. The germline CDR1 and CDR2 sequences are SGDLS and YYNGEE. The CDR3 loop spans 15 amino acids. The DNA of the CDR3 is TGTGCCAGCAGCCCGCTGCGGGGATCCCACACTGAAGCTTTCTTT. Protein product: CASSPLRGSHTEAFF.

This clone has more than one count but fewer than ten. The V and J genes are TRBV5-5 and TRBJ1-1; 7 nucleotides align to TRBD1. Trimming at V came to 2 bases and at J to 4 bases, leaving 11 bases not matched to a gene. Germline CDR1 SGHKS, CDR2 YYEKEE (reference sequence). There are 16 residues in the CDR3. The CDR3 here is CASSLVYRGLGTEAFF. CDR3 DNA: TGTGCCAGCAGCTTAGTTTACAGGGGTTTGGGCACTGAAGCTTTCTTT.

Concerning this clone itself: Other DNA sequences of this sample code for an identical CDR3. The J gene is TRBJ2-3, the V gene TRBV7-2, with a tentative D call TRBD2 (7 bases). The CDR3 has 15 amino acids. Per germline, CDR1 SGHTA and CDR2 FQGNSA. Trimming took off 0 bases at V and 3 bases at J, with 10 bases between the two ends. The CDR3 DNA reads TGTGCCAGCAGCTTAGCGGGGGGGCCGACAGATACGCAGTATTTT. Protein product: CASSLAGGPTDTQYF.

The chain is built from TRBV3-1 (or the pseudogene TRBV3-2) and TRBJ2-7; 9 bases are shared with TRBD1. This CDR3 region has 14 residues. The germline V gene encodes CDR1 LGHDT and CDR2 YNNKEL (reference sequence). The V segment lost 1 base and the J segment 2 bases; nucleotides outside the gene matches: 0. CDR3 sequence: CASSQGDRAYEQYF. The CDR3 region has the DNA TGTGCCAGCAGCCAAGGGGACAGGGCCTACGAGCAGTACTTC.

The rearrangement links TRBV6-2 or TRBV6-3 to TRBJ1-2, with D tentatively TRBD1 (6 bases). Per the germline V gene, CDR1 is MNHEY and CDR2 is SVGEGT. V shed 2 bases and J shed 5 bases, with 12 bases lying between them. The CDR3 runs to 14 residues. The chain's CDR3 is CASSYPTGGYGYTF. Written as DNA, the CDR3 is TGTGCCAGCAGTTACCCGACAGGAGGATATGGCTACACCTTC.

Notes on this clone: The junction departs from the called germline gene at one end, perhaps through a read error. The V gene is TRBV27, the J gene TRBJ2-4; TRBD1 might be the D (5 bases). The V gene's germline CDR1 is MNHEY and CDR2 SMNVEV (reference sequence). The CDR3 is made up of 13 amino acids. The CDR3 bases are TGTGCCAGTAGTTCTCAGGGCAAAAACATTCAGTACTTC. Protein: CASSSQGKNIQYF.

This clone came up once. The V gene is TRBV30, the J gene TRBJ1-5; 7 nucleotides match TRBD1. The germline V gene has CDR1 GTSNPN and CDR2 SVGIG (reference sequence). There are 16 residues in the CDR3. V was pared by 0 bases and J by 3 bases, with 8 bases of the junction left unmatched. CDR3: CAWSVNLGQNNQPQHF. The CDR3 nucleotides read TGTGCCTGGAGTGTAAATCTGGGACAGAACAATCAGCCCCAGCATTTT.

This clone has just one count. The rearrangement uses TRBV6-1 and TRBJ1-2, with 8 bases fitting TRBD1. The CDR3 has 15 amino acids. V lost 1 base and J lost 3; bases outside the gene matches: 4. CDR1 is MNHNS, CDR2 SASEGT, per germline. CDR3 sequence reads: CASSEEDRAHYGYTF. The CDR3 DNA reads TGTGCCAGCAGTGAAGAGGACAGGGCTCACTATGGCTACACCTTC.

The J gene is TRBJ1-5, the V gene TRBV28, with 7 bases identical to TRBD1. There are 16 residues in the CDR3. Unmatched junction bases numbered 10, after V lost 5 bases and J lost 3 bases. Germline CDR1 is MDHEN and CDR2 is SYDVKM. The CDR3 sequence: CASSPPVGGDNQPQHF. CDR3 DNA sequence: TGTGCCAGCAGTCCCCCCGTAGGGGGCGACAATCAGCCCCAGCATTTT.

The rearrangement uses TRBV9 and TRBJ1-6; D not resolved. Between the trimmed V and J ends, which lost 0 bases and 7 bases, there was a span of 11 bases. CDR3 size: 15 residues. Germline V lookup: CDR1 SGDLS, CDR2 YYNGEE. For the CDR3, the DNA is TGTGCCAGCAGCGTAGGTCCCAGGCTAAATTCACCCCTCCACTTT. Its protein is CASSVGPRLNSPLHF. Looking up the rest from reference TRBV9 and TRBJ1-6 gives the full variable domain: DSGVTQTPKHLITATGQRVTLRCSPRSGDLSVYWYQQSLDQGLQFLIQYYNGEERAKGNILERFSAQQFPDLHSELNLSSLELGDSALYFCASSVGPRLNSPLHFGNGTRLTVT.

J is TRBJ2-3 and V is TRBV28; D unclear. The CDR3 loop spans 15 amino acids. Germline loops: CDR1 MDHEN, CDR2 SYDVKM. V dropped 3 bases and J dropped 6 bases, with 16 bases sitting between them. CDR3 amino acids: CASSFIGPARDTQYF. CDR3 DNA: TGTGCCAGCAGTTTTATCGGCCCGGCGAGGGATACGCAGTATTTT. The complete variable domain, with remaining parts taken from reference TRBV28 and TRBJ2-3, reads DVKVTQSSRYLVKRTGEKVFLECVQDMDHENMFWYRQDPGLGLRLIYFSYDVKMKEKGDIPEGYSVSREKKERFSLILESASTNQTSMYLCASSFIGPARDTQYFGPGTRLTVL.

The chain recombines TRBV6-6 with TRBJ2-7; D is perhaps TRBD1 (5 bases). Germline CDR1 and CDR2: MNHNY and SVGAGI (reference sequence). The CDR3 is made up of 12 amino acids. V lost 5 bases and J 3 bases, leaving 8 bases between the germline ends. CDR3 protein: CASSPTDYEQYF. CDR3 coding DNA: TGTGCCAGCAGTCCGACAGACTACGAGCAGTACTTC.

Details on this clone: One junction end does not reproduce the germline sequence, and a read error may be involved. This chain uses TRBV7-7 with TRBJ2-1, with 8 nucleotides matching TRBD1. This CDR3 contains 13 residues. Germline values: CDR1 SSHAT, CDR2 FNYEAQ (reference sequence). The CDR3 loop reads CASSPDRAHEQFF. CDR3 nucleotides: TGTGCTAGCAGCCCGGACAGGGCTCATGAGCAGTTCTTC.

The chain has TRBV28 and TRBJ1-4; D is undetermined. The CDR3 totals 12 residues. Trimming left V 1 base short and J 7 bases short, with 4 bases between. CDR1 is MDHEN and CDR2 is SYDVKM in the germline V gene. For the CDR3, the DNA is TGTGCCAGCAGTTTATTTTTTGAAAAACTGTTTTTT. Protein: CASSLFFEKLFF.